Sequencing of this TCR beta chain was carried out in a study of CD8+ T cells in alopecia areata. The CDR3 runs 13 residues. Between the trimmed V and J ends, which lost 4 bases and 3 bases, there was a span of 4 bases. Germline-derived CDR1 and CDR2 are MNHNS and SASEGT. Following RNA extraction, reverse transcription yielded cDNA that acted as the sequencing template. Clones were sequenced by immunoSEQ multiplex PCR, and TCRdb holds only the in-frame ones, with some missing. Altogether about 150,000 clones are present, 62% being singletons, with the ten largest covering 35% to 40%. This clone has only one observation.

Sequencing was done on a sample of CD8+ T cells sorted from blood. This receptor was taken from a human donor in good health. V and J are TRBV6-1 and TRBJ2-6; no clear D. CDR3 DNA: TGTGCCAGCAGTGTGAGTGGGGCCAACGTCCTGACTTTC. It yields the protein CASSVSGANVLTF.